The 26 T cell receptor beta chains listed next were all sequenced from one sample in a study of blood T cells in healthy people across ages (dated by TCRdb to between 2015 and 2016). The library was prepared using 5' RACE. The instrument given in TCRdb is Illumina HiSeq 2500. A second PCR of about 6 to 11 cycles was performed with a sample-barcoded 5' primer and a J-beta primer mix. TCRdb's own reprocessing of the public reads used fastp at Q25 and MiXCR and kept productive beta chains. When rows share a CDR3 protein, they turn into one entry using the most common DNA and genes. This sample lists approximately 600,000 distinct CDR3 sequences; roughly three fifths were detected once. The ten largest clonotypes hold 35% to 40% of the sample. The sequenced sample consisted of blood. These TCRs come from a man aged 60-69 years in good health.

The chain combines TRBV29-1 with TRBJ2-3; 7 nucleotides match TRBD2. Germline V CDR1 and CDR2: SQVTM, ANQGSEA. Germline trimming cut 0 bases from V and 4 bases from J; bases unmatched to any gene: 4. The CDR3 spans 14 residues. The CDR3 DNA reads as TGCAGCGTTGAAGAGGGCGGGGGACCAGATACGCAGTATTTT. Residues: CSVEEGGGPDTQYF.

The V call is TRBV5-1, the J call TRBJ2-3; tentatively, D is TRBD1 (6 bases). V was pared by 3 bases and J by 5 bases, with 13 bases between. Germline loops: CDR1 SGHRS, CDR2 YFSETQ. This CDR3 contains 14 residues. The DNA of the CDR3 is TGCGCCAGCAGCTCCGGGACATCGGAAGATACGCAGTATTTT. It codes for CASSSGTSEDTQYF.

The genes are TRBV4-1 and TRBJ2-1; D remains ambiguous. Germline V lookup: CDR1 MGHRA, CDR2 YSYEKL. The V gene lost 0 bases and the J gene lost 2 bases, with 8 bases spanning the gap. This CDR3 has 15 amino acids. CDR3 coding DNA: TGCGCCAGCAGCCAAGAAGGAAGCCCCTACAATGAGCAGTTCTTC. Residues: CASSQEGSPYNEQFF.

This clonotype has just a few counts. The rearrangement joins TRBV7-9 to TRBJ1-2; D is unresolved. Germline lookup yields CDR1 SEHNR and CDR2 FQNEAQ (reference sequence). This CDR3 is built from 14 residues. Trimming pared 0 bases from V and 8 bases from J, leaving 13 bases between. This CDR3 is CASSLAEQTGGYTF. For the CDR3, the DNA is TGTGCCAGCAGCTTAGCGGAACAAACTGGGGGCTACACCTTC.

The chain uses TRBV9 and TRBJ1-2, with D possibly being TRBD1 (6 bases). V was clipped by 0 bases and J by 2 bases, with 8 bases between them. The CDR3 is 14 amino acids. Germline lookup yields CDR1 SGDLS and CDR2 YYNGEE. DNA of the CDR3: TGTGCCAGCAGCGTAGGTGACAGGAACTATGGCTACACCTTC. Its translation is CASSVGDRNYGYTF.

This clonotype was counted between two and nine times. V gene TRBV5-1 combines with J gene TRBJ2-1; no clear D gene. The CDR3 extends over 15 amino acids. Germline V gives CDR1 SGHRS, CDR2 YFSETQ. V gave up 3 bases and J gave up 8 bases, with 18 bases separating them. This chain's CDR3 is CASSSDGQAVYEQFF. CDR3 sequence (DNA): TGCGCCAGCAGCTCCGATGGCCAAGCAGTTTATGAGCAGTTCTTC.

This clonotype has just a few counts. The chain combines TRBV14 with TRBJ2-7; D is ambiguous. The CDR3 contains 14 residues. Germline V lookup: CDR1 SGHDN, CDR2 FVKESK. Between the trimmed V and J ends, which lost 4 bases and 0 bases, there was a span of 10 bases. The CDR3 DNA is TGTGCCAGCAGCCGTGTGGGTAGCTCCTACGAGCAGTACTTC. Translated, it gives CASSRVGSSYEQYF. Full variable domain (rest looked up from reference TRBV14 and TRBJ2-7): EAGVTQFPSHSVIEKGQTVTLRCDPISGHDNLYWYRRVMGKEIKFLLHFVKESKQDESGMPNNRFLAERTGGTYSTLKVQPAELEDSGVYFCASSRVGSSYEQYFGPGTRLTVT.

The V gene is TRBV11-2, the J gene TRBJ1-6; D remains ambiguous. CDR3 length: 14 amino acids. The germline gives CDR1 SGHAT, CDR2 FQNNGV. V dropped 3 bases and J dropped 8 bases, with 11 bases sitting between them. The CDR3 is CASSLEVWDSPLHF. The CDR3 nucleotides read TGTGCCAGCAGCTTGGAAGTGTGGGATTCACCCCTCCACTTT.

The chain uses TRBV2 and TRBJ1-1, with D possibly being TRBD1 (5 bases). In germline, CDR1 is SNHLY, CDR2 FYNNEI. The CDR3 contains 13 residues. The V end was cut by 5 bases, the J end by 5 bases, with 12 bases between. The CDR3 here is CASSPLRQTEAFF. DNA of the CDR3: TGTGCCAGCAGTCCACTGAGACAGACTGAAGCTTTCTTT. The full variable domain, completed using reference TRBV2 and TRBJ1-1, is EPEVTQTPSHQVTQMGQEVILRCVPISNHLYFYWYRQILGQKVEFLVSFYNNEISEKSEIFDDQFSVERPDGSNFTLKIRSTKLEDSAMYFCASSPLRQTEAFFGQGTRLTVV.

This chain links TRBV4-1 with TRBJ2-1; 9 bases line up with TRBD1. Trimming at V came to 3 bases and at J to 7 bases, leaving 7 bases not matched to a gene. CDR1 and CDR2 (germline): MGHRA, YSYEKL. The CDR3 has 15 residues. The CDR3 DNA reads TGCGCCAGCAGCCATGGACAGGGGCCCCGAAATGAGCAGTTCTTC. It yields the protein CASSHGQGPRNEQFF.

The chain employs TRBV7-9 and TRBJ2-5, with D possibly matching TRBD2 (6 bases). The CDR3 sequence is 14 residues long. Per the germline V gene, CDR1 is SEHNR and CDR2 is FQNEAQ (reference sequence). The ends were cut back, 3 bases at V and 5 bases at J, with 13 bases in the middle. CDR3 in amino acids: CASSLGSGAETQYF. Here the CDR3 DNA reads TGTGCCAGCAGCTTGGGTAGCGGAGCGGAGACCCAGTACTTC.

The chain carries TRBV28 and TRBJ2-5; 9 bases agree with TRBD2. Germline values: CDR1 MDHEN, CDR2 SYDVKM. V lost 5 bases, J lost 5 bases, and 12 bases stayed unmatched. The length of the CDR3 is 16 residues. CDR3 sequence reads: CASSPFGAGGLETQYF. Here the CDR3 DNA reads TGTGCCAGCAGTCCCTTTGGGGCGGGGGGGCTCGAGACCCAGTACTTC.

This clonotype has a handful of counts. The CDR3 here is CATGQASSYNEQFF. CDR3 coding DNA: TGTGCCACCGGCCAAGCGTCTTCCTACAATGAGCAGTTCTTC. The chain combines TRBV6-1 with TRBJ2-1; D is ambiguous. Germline lookup yields CDR1 MNHNS and CDR2 SASEGT. Trimming took 10 bases from V and 1 from J, leaving 14 bases between them. CDR3 length: 14 amino acids.

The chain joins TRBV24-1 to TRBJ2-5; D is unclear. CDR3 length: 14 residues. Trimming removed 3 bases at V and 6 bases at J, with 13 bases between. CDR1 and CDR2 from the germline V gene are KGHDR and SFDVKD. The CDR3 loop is CATSDPLNPKTQYF. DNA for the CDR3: TGTGCCACCAGTGATCCACTAAACCCAAAGACCCAGTACTTC.

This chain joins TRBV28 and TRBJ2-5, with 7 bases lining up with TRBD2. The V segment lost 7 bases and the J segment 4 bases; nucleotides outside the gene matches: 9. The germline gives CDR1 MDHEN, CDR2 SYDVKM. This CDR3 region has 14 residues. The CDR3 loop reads CASTVGGVPETQYF. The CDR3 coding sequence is TGTGCCAGCACAGTGGGGGGGGTTCCAGAGACCCAGTACTTC. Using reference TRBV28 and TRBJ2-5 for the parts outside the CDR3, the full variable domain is DVKVTQSSRYLVKRTGEKVFLECVQDMDHENMFWYRQDPGLGLRLIYFSYDVKMKEKGDIPEGYSVSREKKERFSLILESASTNQTSMYLCASTVGGVPETQYFGPGTRLLVL.

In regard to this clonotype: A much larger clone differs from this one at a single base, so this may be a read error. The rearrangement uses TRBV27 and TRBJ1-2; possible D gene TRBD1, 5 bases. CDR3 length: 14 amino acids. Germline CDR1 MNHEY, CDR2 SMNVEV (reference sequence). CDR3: CASSLRGPNYSYTF. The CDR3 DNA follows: TGTGCCAGCAGTTTAAGGGGCCCTAACTATAGCTACACCTTC.

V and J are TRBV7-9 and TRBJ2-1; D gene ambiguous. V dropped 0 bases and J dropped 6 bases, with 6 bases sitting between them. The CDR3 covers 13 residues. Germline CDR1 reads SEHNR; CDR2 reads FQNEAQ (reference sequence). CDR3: CASSLAQLNEQFF. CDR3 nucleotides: TGTGCCAGCAGCTTAGCACAGCTCAATGAGCAGTTCTTC.

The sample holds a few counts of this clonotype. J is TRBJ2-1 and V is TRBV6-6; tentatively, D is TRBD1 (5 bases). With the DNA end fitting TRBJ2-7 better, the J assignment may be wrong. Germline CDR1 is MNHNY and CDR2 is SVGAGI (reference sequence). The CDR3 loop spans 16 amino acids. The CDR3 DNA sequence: TGTGCCAGCAGTTACTCGCCAGGGTCAACCTACAATGAGCAGTACTTC. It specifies CASSYSPGSTYNEQYF.

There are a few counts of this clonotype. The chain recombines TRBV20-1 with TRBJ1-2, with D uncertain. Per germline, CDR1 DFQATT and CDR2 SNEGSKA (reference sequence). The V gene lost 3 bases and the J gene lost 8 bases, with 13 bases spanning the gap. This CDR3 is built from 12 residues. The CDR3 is CSARDPLGGYTF. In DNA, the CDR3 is TGCAGTGCTAGGGATCCATTGGGAGGCTACACCTTC.

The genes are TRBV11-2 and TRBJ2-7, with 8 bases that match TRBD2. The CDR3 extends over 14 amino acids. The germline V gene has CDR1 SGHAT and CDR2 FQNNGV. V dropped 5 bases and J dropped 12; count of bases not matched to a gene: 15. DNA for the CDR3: TGTGCCAGCAGCCCAACGGTCGGGGGGGAGACCCGGTACTTC. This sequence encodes CASSPTVGGETRYF.

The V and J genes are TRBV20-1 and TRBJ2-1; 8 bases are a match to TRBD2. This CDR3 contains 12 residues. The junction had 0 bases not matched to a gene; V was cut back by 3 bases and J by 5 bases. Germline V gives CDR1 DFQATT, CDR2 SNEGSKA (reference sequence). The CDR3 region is CSASGGDNEQFF. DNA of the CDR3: TGCAGTGCTAGCGGGGGGGACAATGAGCAGTTCTTC.

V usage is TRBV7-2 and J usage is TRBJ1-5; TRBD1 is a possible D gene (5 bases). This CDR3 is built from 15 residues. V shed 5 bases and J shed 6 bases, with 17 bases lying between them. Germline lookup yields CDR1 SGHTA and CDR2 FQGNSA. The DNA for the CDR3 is TGTGCCAGCAGCCCTCAGGGTCGACGGACTCAGCCCCAGCATTTT. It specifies CASSPQGRRTQPQHF.

The CDR3 here is CASSLAQGVSSTDTQYF. The CDR3 coding sequence is TGTGCCAGCAGCTTAGCTCAGGGGGTTTCTAGCACAGATACGCAGTATTTT. V is TRBV7-2 and J is TRBJ2-3, with 7 bases lining up with TRBD1. J was trimmed by 0 bases and V by 0 bases; bases with no gene match: 6. The CDR3 sequence is 17 residues long. Per the germline V gene, CDR1 is SGHTA and CDR2 is FQGNSA.

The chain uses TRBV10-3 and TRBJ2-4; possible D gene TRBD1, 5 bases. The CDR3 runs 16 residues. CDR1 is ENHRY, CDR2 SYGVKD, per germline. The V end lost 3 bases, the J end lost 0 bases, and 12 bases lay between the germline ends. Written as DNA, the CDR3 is TGTGCCATCAGTGAAGGACACCTTCTAGCCAAAAACATTCAGTACTTC. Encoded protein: CAISEGHLLAKNIQYF.

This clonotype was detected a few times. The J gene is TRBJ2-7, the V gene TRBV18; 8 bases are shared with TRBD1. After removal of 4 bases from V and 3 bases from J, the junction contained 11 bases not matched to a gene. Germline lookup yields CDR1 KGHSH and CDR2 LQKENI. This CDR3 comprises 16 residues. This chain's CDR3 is CASSLRRGTGDYEQYF. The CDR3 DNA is TGTGCCAGCTCACTGCGCCGTGGGACAGGAGACTACGAGCAGTACTTC.

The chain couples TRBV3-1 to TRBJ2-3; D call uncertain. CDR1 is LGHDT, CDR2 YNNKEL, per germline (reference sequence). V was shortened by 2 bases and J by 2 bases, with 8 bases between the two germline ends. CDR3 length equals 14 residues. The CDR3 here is CASSQFLYTDTQYF. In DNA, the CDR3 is TGTGCCAGCAGCCAATTTCTCTACACAGATACGCAGTATTTT.